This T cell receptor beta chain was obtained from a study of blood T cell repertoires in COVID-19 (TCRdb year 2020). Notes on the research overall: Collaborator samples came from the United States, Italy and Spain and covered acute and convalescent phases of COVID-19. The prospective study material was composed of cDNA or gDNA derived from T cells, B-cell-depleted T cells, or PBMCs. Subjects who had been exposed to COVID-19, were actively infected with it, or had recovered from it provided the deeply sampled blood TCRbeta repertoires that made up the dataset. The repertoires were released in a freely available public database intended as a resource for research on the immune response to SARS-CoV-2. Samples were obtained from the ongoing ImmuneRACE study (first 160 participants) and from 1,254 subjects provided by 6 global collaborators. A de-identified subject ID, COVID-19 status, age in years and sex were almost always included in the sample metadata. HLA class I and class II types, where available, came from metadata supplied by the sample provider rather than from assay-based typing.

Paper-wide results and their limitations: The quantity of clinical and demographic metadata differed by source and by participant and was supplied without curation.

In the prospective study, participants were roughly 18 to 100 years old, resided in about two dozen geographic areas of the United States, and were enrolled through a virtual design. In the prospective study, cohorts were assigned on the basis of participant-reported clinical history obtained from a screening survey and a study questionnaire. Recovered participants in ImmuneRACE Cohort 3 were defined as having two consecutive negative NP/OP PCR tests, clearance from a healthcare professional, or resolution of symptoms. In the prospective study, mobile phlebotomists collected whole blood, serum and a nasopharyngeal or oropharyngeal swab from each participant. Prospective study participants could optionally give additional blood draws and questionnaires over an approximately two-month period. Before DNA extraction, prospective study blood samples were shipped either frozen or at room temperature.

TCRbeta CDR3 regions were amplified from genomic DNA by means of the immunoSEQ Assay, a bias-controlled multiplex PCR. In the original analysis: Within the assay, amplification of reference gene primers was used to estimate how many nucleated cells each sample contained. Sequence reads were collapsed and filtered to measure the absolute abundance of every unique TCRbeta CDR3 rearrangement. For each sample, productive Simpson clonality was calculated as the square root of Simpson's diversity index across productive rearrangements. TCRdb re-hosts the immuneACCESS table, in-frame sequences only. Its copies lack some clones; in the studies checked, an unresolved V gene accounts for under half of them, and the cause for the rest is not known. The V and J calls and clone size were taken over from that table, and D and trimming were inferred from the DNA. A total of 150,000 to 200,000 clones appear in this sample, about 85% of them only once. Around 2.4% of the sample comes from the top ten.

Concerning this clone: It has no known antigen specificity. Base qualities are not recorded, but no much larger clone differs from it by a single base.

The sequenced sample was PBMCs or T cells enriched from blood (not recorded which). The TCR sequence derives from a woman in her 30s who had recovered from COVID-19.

The sequenced DNA: TGTGCCAGCACCCCGAGAACTAGCGGGAGTCCCAATGAGCAGTTCTTC. Its translation is CASTPRTSGSPNEQFF. This sequence uses TRBV3-1 (or the pseudogene TRBV3-2) and TRBJ2-1, and TRBD2 matches 11 of the central bases. CDR1 and CDR2 are read off the germline V gene (reference sequence) as LGHDT and YNNKEL. Germline trimming: 7 bases from V, 6 bases from J; junction bases outside gene matches: 11. The CDR3 sequence holds 16 residues, the cysteine and phenylalanine included. The read is trimmed to its CDR3 DNA, 48 bases read in frame from base 1.